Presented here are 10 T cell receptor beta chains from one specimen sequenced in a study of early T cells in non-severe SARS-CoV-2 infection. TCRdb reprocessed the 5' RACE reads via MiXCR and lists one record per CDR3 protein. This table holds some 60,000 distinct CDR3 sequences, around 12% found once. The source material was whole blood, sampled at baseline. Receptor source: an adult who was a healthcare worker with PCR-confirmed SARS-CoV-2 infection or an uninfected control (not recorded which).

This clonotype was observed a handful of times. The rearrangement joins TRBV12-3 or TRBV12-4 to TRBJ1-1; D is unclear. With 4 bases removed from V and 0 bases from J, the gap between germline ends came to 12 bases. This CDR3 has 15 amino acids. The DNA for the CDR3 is TGTGCCAGCAGTTCCAAGGATTACATGAACACTGAAGCTTTCTTT. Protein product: CASSSKDYMNTEAFF.

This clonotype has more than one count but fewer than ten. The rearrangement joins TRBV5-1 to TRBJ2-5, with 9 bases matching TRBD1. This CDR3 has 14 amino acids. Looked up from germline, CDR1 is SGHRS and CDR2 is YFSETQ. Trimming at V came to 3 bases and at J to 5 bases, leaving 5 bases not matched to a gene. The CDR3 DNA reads TGCGCCAGCAGCTGGGCGGGGACAGGGGAGACCCAGTACTTC. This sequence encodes CASSWAGTGETQYF.

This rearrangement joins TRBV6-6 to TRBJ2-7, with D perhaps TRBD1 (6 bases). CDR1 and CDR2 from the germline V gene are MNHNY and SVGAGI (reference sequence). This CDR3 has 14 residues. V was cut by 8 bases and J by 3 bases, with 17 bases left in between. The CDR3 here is CASLAGTKNYEQYF. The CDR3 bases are TGTGCCAGCCTCGCCGGGACAAAAAACTACGAGCAGTACTTC.

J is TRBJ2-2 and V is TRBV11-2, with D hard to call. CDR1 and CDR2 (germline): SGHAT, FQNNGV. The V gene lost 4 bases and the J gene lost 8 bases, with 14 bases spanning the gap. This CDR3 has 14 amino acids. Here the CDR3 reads CASSSLPEVGELFF. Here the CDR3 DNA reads TGTGCCAGCAGCTCCCTACCCGAAGTGGGGGAGCTGTTTTTT.

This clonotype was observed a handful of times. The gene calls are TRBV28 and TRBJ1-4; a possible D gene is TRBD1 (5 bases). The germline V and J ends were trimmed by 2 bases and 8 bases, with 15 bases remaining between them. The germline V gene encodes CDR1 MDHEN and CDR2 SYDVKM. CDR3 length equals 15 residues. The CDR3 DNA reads TGTGCCAGCAGTTTAAGACAGTTAGGGGAGGAAAAACTGTTTTTT. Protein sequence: CASSLRQLGEEKLFF.

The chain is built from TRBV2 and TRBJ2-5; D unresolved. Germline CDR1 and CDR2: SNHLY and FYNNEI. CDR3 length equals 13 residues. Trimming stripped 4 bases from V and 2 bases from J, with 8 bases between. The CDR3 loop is CASSGGRQETQYF. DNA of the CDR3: TGTGCCAGCAGTGGAGGCAGACAAGAGACCCAGTACTTC.

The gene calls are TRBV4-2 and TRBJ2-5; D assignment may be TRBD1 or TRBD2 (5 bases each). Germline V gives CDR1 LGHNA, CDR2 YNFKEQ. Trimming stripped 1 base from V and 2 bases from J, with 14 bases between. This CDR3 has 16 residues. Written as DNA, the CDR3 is TGTGCCAGCAGCCAAGGCCCGGGGCTGGGACAAGAGACCCAGTACTTC. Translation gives CASSQGPGLGQETQYF.

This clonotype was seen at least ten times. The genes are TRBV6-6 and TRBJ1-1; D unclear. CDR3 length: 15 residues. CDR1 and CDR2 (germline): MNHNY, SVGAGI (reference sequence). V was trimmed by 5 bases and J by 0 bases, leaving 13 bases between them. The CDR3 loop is CASSQAGSMNTEAFF. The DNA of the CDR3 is TGTGCCAGCAGTCAGGCCGGGAGCATGAACACTGAAGCTTTCTTT.

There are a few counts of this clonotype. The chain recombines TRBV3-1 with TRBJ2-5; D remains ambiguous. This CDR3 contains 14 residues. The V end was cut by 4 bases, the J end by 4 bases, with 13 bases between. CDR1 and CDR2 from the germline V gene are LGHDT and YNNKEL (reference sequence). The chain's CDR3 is CASSRKGRRETQYF. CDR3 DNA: TGTGCCAGCAGCCGTAAAGGGCGGAGAGAGACCCAGTACTTC.

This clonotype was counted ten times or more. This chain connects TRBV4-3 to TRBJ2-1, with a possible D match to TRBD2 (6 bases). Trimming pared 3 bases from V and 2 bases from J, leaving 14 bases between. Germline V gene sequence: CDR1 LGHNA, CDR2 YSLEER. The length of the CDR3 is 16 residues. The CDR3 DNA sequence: TGCGCCAGCAGCCAGGAGTACGGGGGAGCCTACAATGAGCAGTTCTTC. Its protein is CASSQEYGGAYNEQFF.